This T cell receptor (beta chain) was sequenced during a study of T cells in Graves' hyperthyroidism and ophthalmopathy. This clonotype has at least ten counts. Its antigen remains unidentified. Study results and caveats: Most thyroid-expanded clonotypes above 0.001 were also found in blood.

Reasons for excluding patients were uncontrolled infection, other autoimmune disease, pregnancy or lactation. Used for diagnoses were clinical symptoms, serum thyroxine and TRAb, thyroid ultrasound and orbital computed tomography. The PBMCs studied were ones that came from 8.5 to 10 ml fresh peripheral blood. Template material for amplifying TCR beta CDR3 regions consisted of RNA transcripts. In the first-round RT-PCR of the TCR CDR3, the HTBI primer set was used. TCRdb ran MiXCR on the multiplex PCR reads and lists one entry per CDR3 protein. Here the sample spans 750,000 to 900,000 distinct CDR3 sequences, about 38% being singletons. Trimming pared 10 bases from V and 10 bases from J, leaving 19 bases between. The germline V gene has CDR1 MGHDK and CDR2 SYGVNS. There are 12 residues in the CDR3.

The clonotype originates from a man aged 18 to 30 with Graves' hyperthyroidism. The chain recombines TRBV25-1 with TRBJ1-1, with D possibly TRBD1 on 5 matching bases. Sequenced material: blood. CDR3 amino acids: CATTVRGGSAFF. The CDR3 nucleotides are TGTGCCACTACAGTGAGGGGCGGATCAGCTTTCTTT. Full variable domain (remainder filled in from reference TRBV25-1 and TRBJ1-1): EADIYQTPRYLVIGTGKKITLECSQTMGHDKMYWYQQDPGMELHLIHYSYGVNSTEKGDLSSESTVSRIRTEHFPLTLESARPSHTSQYLCATTVRGGSAFFGQGTRLTVV.